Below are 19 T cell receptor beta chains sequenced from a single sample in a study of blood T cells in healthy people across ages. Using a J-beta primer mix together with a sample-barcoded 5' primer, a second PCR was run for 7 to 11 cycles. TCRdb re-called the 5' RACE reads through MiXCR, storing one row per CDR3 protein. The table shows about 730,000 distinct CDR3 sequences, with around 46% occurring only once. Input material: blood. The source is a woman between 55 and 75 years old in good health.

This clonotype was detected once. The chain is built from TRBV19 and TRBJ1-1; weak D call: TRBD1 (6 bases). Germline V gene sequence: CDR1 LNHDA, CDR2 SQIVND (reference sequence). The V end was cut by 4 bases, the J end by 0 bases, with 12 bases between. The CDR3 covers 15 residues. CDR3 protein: CASSTGTYLNTEAFF. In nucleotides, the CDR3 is TGTGCCAGTAGTACGGGGACATATCTGAACACTGAAGCTTTCTTT.

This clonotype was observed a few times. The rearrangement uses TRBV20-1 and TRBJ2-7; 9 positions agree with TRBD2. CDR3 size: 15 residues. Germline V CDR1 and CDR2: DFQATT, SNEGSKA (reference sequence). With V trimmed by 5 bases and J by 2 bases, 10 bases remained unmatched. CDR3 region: CSAPAASGAAYEQYF. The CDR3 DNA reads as TGCAGTGCTCCCGCGGCTAGCGGGGCCGCCTACGAGCAGTACTTC.

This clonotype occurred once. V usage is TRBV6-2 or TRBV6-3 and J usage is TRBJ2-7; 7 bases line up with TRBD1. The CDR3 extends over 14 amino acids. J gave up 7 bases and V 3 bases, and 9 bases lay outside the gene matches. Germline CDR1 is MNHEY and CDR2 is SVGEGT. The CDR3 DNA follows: TGTGCCAGCAGTTATGGACAGGCATACAATGAGCAGTACTTC. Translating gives CASSYGQAYNEQYF.

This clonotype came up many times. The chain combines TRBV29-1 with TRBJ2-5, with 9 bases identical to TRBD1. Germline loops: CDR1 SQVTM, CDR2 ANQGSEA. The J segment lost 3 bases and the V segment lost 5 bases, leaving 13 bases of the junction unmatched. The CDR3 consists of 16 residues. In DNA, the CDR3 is TGCAGCGTTCCCGTCCCGGGACAGGGACGGAAAGAGACCCAGTACTTC. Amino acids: CSVPVPGQGRKETQYF. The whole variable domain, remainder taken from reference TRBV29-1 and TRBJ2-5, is SAVISQKPSRDICQRGTSLTIQCQVDSQVTMMFWYRQQPGQSLTLIATANQGSEATYESGFVIDKFPISRPNLTFSTLTVSNMSPEDSSIYLCSVPVPGQGRKETQYFGPGTRLLVL.

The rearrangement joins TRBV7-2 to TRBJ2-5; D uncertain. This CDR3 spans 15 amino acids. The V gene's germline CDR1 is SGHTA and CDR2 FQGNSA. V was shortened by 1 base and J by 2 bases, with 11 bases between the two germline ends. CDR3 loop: CASSLGSRNQETQYF. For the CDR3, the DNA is TGTGCCAGCAGCTTAGGTTCTCGGAATCAAGAGACCCAGTACTTC.

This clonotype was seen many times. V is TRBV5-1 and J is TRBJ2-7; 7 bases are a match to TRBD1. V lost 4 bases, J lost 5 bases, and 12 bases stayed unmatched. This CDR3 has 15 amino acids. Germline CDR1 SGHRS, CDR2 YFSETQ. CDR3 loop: CASSQEDTGVHEQYF. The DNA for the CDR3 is TGCGCCAGCAGCCAGGAAGATACAGGGGTCCACGAGCAGTACTTC.

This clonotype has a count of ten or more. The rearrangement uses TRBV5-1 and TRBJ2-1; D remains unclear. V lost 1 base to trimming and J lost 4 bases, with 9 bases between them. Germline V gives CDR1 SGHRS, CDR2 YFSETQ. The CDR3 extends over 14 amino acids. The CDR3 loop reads CASSLRADYNEQFF. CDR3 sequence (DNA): TGCGCCAGCAGCTTGAGAGCCGATTACAATGAGCAGTTCTTC. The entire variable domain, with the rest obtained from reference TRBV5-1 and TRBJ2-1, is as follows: KAGVTQTPRYLIKTRGQQVTLSCSPISGHRSVSWYQQTPGQGLQFLFEYFSETQRNKGNFPGRFSGRQFSNSRSEMNVSTLELGDSALYLCASSLRADYNEQFFGPGTRLTVL.

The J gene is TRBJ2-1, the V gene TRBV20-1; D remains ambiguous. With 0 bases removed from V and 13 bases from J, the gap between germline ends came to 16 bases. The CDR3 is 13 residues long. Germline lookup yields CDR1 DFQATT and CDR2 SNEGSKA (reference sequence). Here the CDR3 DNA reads TGCAGTGCTAGAGAGGGGTTCTCCGAGACCCAGTTCTTC. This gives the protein CSAREGFSETQFF.

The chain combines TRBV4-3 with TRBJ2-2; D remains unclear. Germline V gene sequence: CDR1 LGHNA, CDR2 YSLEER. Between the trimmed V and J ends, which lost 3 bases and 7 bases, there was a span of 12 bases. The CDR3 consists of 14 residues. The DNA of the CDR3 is TGCGCCAGCAGCCACCCGGACCGGAACGGGGAGCTGTTTTTT. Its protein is CASSHPDRNGELFF.

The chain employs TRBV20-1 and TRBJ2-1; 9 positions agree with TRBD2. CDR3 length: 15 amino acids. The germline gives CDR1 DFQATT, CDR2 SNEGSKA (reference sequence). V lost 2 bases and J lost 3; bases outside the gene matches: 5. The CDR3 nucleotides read TGCAGTGCTAGATTGCTAGCGGGGTACTACAATGAGCAGTTCTTC. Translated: CSARLLAGYYNEQFF.

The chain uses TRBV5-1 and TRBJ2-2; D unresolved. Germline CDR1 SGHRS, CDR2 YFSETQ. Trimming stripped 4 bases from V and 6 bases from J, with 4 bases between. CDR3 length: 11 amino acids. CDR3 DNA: TGCGCCAGCAGCCCTCCCGGGGAGCTGTTTTTT. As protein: CASSPPGELFF.

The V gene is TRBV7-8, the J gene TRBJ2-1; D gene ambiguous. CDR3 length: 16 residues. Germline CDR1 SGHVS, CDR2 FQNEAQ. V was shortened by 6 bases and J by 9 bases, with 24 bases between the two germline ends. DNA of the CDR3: TGTGCCAGCAGAATTTCGTCCAGCCCAACTCCTACTGAGCAGTTCTTC. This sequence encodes CASRISSSPTPTEQFF.

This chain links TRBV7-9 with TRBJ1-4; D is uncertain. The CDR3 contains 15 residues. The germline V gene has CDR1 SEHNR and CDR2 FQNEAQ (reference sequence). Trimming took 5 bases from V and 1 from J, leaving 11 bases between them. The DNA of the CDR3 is TGTGCCAGCAGCCCCCAGCAAGGAACTAATGAAAAACTGTTTTTT. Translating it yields CASSPQQGTNEKLFF.

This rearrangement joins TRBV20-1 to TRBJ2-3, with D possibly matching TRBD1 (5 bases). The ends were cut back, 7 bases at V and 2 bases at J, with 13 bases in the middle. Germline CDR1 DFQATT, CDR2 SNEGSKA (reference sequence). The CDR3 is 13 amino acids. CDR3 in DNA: TGCAGTGGGTACAGGCTCCTCACAGATACGCAGTATTTT. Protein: CSGYRLLTDTQYF.

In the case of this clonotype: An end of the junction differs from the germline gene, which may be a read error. CDR3 nucleotide sequence: TGCGCCGGCAGCTTGATGTCCCAAGAGACCCAGTACTTC. Translated: CAGSLMSQETQYF. This chain uses TRBV5-1 with TRBJ2-5; D not certain. This CDR3 is 13 amino acids long. Germline V gives CDR1 SGHRS, CDR2 YFSETQ.

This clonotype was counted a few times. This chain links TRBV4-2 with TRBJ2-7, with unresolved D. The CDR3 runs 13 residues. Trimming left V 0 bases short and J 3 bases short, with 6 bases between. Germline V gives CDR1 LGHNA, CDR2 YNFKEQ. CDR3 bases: TGTGCCAGCAGCCAAGAAACAGACTACGAGCAGTACTTC. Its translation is CASSQETDYEQYF.

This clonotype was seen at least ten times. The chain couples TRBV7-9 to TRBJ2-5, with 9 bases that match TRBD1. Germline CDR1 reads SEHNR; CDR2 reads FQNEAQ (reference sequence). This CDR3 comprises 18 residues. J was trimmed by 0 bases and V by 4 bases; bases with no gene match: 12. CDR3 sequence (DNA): TGTGCCAGCAGCTCCAAATGGACAGGGGACTTGTACCAAGAGACCCAGTACTTC. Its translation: CASSSKWTGDLYQETQYF. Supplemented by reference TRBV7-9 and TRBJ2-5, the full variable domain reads DTGVSQNPRHKITKRGQNVTFRCDPISEHNRLYWYRQTLGQGPEFLTYFQNEAQLEKSRLLSDRFSAERPKGSFSTLEIQRTEQGDSAMYLCASSSKWTGDLYQETQYFGPGTRLLVL.

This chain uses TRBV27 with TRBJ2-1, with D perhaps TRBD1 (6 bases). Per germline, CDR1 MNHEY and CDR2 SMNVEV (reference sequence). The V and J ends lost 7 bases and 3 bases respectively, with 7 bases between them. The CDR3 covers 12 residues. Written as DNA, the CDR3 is TGTGCCAGCAAGGACAGCTACAATGAGCAGTTCTTC. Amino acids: CASKDSYNEQFF.

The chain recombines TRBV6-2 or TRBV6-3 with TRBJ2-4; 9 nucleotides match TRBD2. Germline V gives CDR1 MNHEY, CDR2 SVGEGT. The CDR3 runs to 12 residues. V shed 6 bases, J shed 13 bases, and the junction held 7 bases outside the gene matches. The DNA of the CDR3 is TGTGCCAGCAGACCGTTAGCGGGAGAGCAGTACTTC. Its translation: CASRPLAGEQYF.